Following are 8 T cell receptor beta chains from one sample sequenced in a study of cytomegalovirus exposure and HLA in healthy donors (dated by TCRdb to about 2017). Library creation used the immunoSEQ multiplex PCR assay. For the multiplex PCR, a mixture combining 60 forward primers for TCR Vbeta segments and 13 reverse primers for TCR Jbeta segments was used. The source is immuneACCESS, and TCRdb retained only in-frame sequences with V and J called. Part of the clones is not carried over; for the studies checked, unresolved V genes explain less than half of this, and the remainder is unexplained. The sample table contains roughly 160,000 clones; only one count was recorded for approximately 78% of them. Approximately 2.4% of the sample goes to the ten largest clones. The sequencing input was PBMCs. The origin of the receptors is a male donor in good health and CMV-seronegative.

Only a few counts were recorded for this clone. The gene calls are TRBV6-6 and TRBJ2-7; 7 nucleotides match TRBD1. The CDR3 has 14 residues. The ends lost 8 bases at V and 3 bases at J; junction bases unmatched: 10. Germline-derived CDR1 and CDR2 are MNHNY and SVGAGI (reference sequence). For the CDR3, the DNA is TGTGCCAGCCGCGAGACGGGACAGAACTACGAGCAGTACTTC. Its translation is CASRETGQNYEQYF.

This sequence joins TRBV27 and TRBJ2-7; tentatively, D is TRBD2 (5 bases). Deletions cut 3 bases from V and 6 bases from J, with 9 bases between. The CDR3 length is 12 residues. CDR1 and CDR2 (germline): MNHEY, SMNVEV (reference sequence). CDR3: CASSFRGGEQYF. The DNA of the CDR3 is TGTGCCAGCAGTTTTCGAGGAGGCGAGCAGTACTTC.

The J gene is TRBJ2-3, the V gene TRBV7-2; the match to TRBD2 covers 8 bases. CDR1 is SGHTA, CDR2 FQGNSA, per germline. The CDR3 has 16 amino acids. Trimming cost V 3 bases and J 8 bases; bases outside gene matches: 13. CDR3 DNA sequence: TGTGCCAGCAGCTTTAGCGGGAATGCGGCCGGCAGTACGCAGTATTTT. It codes for CASSFSGNAAGSTQYF.

The chain carries TRBV11-2 and TRBJ2-3; 12 positions agree with TRBD2. Germline CDR1 SGHAT, CDR2 FQNNGV. The CDR3 loop spans 17 amino acids. Losses at the gene ends were 1 base for V and 6 bases for J; bases not matched to a gene: 8. The CDR3 bases are TGTGCCAGCAGCTTAGGCCCCCTAGCGGGGGGGCCCGATACGCAGTATTTT. This translates into CASSLGPLAGGPDTQYF. Full variable domain (missing parts from reference TRBV11-2 and TRBJ2-3): EAGVAQSPRYKIIEKRQSVAFWCNPISGHATLYWYQQILGQGPKLLIQFQNNGVVDDSQLPKDRFSAERLKGVDSTLKIQPAKLEDSAVYLCASSLGPLAGGPDTQYFGPGTRLTVL.

This clone occurred once. The gene calls are TRBV7-6 and TRBJ2-7; a possible D gene is TRBD2 (6 bases). V gave up 6 bases and J gave up 6 bases, with 15 bases separating them. The CDR3 is 13 residues long. Germline loops: CDR1 SGHVS, CDR2 FNYEAQ. CDR3 coding DNA: TGTGCCAGCAGTAACGAGAGGGGAGGCGAGCAGTACTTC. Its translation is CASSNERGGEQYF. The whole variable domain, filled in from reference TRBV7-6 and TRBJ2-7, reads GAGVSQSPRYKVTKRGQDVALRCDPISGHVSLYWYRQALGQGPEFLTYFNYEAQQDKSGLPNDRFSAERPEGSISTLTIQRTEQRDSAMYRCASSNERGGEQYFGPGTRLTVT.

The rearrangement joins TRBV5-4 to TRBJ1-1; D may be TRBD1 (5 bases). Germline CDR1 and CDR2: SGHNT and YYREEE (reference sequence). The V end was cut by 0 bases, the J end by 5 bases, with 14 bases between. The CDR3 has 15 residues. Here the CDR3 reads CASSLVRDRGTEAFF. CDR3 in DNA: TGTGCCAGCAGCTTGGTGAGGGACCGGGGGACTGAAGCTTTCTTT. The variable domain in full, completed from reference TRBV5-4 and TRBJ1-1, reads ETGVTQSPTHLIKTRGQQVTLRCSSQSGHNTVSWYQQALGQGPQFIFQYYREEENGRGNFPPRFSGLQFPNYSSELNVNALELDDSALYLCASSLVRDRGTEAFFGQGTRLTVV.

V is TRBV5-6 and J is TRBJ1-3; no clear D. This CDR3 has 15 residues. Germline V gene sequence: CDR1 SGHDT, CDR2 YYEEEE. Trimming left V 0 bases short and J 0 bases short, with 7 bases between. CDR3 amino acids: CASSLAVNSGNTIYF. CDR3 sequence (DNA): TGTGCCAGCAGCTTGGCGGTCAACTCTGGAAACACCATATATTTT.

The chain employs TRBV7-2 and TRBJ2-7; 8 nucleotides line up with TRBD1. Germline CDR1 and CDR2: SGHTA and FQGNSA. The length of the CDR3 is 15 residues. Losses at the gene ends were 0 bases for V and 7 bases for J; bases not matched to a gene: 8. CDR3 in amino acids: CASSLAQGALGEQYF. The CDR3 DNA reads TGTGCCAGCAGCTTAGCGCAGGGGGCTCTGGGGGAGCAGTACTTC.